The clone carrying this TCR beta chain was counted a few times. Its antigen is unidentified. These data come from a study of cytomegalovirus exposure and HLA in healthy donors. Findings and limits, study-wide: The study designated over 150 TCR beta chains cytomegalovirus-associated. Later work found most CMV-associated TCR beta chains apparently HLA-restricted.

The PCR ran on 60 Vbeta and 13 Jbeta primers. Assay: immunoSEQ multiplex PCR; the TCRdb copy retains only in-frame clones and omits some. The data hold some 130,000 clones, with around 73% observed a single time. Every donor was a healthy person donating bone marrow. CDR1 LNHDA and CDR2 SQIVND come from the germline V gene (reference sequence). The CDR3 runs to 16 residues. Between the trimmed V and J ends, which lost 5 bases and 0 bases, there was a span of 17 bases. Sequencing was carried out using PBMCs. The chain carries TRBV19 and TRBJ2-7; D unresolved. The clonotype comes from a female donor in good health and CMV-seronegative. CDR3 in amino acids: CASSPQESVSSYEQYF. DNA of the CDR3: TGTGCCAGTAGTCCGCAGGAAAGTGTCAGCTCCTACGAGCAGTACTTC.